Judged by abundance, the clone carrying this T cell receptor (beta chain) is medium-sized. Profiled with immunoSEQ multiplex PCR; TCRdb holds only in-frame clones, not every one. The sample yields approximately 23,000 clones, 47% seen once. Treatment defined: 15 Gy SBRT to primary tumor, nephrectomy 4 weeks later. Nephrectomy followed 15 Gy stereotactic body radiation by 4 weeks. The data are from a study of radiation and T cells in renal cell carcinoma. J gave up 4 bases and V 4 bases, and 15 bases lay outside the gene matches. This CDR3 contains 18 residues. Per germline, CDR1 SGHNT and CDR2 YYREEE (reference sequence).

The sequence derives from a woman in her forties or fifties with renal cell carcinoma. This chain uses TRBV5-4 with TRBJ2-7, with TRBD2 matching 12 bases. The sequences come from tumor tissue, collected from a patient whose treatment included radiotherapy and nephrectomy. The DNA of the CDR3 is TGTGCCAGCAGCCCGGACCGGGCTAGCGGGGGGGCCTGGTACGAGCAGTACTTC. This codes for CASSPDRASGGAWYEQYF. Full variable domain (remainder filled in from reference TRBV5-4 and TRBJ2-7): ETGVTQSPTHLIKTRGQQVTLRCSSQSGHNTVSWYQQALGQGPQFIFQYYREEENGRGNFPPRFSGLQFPNYSSELNVNALELDDSALYLCASSPDRASGGAWYEQYFGPGTRLTVT.